A single sample gave rise to the 20 T cell receptor beta chains below, sequenced in a study of T cells in Graves' hyperthyroidism and ophthalmopathy. Regions amplified from RNA transcripts were the TCR beta CDR3 regions. The TCR CDR3 first-round RT-PCR relied on the HTBI primer set. TCRdb re-called the multiplex PCR reads with MiXCR, one entry per CDR3 protein. The table lists under 350,000 distinct CDR3 sequences, roughly 18% of them singletons. Sequencing was carried out using blood. These receptors were collected from a woman aged 45-65 years with Graves' hyperthyroidism.

The rearrangement uses TRBV29-1 and TRBJ1-2; D is ambiguous. The germline V and J ends were trimmed by 6 bases and 4 bases, with 15 bases remaining between them. This CDR3 spans 13 amino acids. Germline V gene data show CDR1 as SQVTM and CDR2 as ANQGSEA. In DNA, the CDR3 is TGCAGCGTGGCGGATGGTCCTACCTATGGCTACACCTTC. This gives the protein CSVADGPTYGYTF.

This sequence joins TRBV5-1 and TRBJ1-5; 11 bases are a match to TRBD1. CDR1 and CDR2 (germline): SGHRS, YFSETQ. The V and J ends lost 0 bases and 6 bases, in that order; junction bases with no gene match: 2. The CDR3 contains 15 residues. In DNA form, the CDR3 reads TGCGCCAGCAGCTTGGGGACAGGGGGCATTCAGCCCCAGCATTTT. Protein product: CASSLGTGGIQPQHF.

This clonotype was recorded at least ten times. The chain recombines TRBV2 with TRBJ2-3, with TRBD2 matching over 10 bases. The junction had 8 bases not matched to a gene; V was cut back by 7 bases and J by 4 bases. CDR3 length: 15 amino acids. Germline assignment: CDR1 SNHLY and CDR2 FYNNEI. As DNA, the CDR3 is TGTGCCAGCAAGCGGGGGGGCGGGGTAGCAGATACGCAGTATTTT. This codes for CASKRGGGVADTQYF.

To note about this clonotype: Being one base from a much bigger clone, this may be a read error. The chain has TRBV19 and TRBJ2-7, with TRBD2 identical over 14 bases. With 5 bases clipped from V and 1 base from J, the junction kept 4 bases outside the gene matches. The CDR3 length is 16 residues. Germline V gives CDR1 LNHDA, CDR2 SQIVND (reference sequence). CDR3 DNA sequence: TGTGCCAGTAGTCCGTGGACTAGCGGGAGGTCCTACGAGCAGTACGTC. It specifies CASSPWTSGRSYEQYV.

J is TRBJ2-6 and V is TRBV27; D is unresolved. Germline V gene sequence: CDR1 MNHEY, CDR2 SMNVEV (reference sequence). This CDR3 has 15 residues. V dropped 4 bases and J dropped 0 bases, with 7 bases sitting between them. In DNA form, the CDR3 reads TGTGCCAGCAGTTCTTTGTTCTCTGGGGCCAACGTCCTGACTTTC. This translates into CASSSLFSGANVLTF.

The CDR3 reads CASRGGQQETQYF. The CDR3 DNA is TGCGCCAGCAGAGGTGGACAGCAAGAGACCCAGTACTTC. J is TRBJ2-5 and V is TRBV10-2; the D gene is possibly TRBD1 (6 bases). Germline values: CDR1 WSHSY, CDR2 SAAADI. V was pared by 6 bases and J by 2 bases, with 10 bases between. The CDR3 covers 13 residues.

The V gene is TRBV6-4, the J gene TRBJ2-2; no reliable D call. The CDR3 is 15 amino acids. The germline V gene encodes CDR1 MRHNA and CDR2 SNTAGT. V was cut by 7 bases and J by 3 bases, with 15 bases left in between. In nucleotides, the CDR3 is TGTGCCAGCAAGGTGGACGTAGGAGACACCGGGGAGCTGTTTTTT. It is translated as CASKVDVGDTGELFF.

Concerning this clonotype itself: This may be a read error: a much more frequent sequence differs by one nucleotide. No conserved phenylalanine or tryptophan is present at the end of the CDR3, so a read error is the likely explanation. The chain links TRBV2 to TRBJ2-5, with 9 bases fitting TRBD2. The V and J ends lost 2 bases and 2 bases, in that order; junction bases with no gene match: 12. The germline gives CDR1 SNHLY, CDR2 FYNNEI. This CDR3 has 18 amino acids. CDR3: CASSETVSGGPGQETQYL. CDR3 bases: TGTGCCAGCAGTGAAACCGTAAGCGGGGGGCCCGGTCAAGAGACCCAGTACCTC.

This clonotype was seen repeatedly, ten times or more. This sequence joins TRBV18 and TRBJ1-1, with D possibly matching TRBD1 (5 bases). CDR3 size: 14 residues. Deletions cut 0 bases from V and 4 bases from J, with 9 bases between. Germline loops: CDR1 KGHSH, CDR2 LQKENI. This CDR3 reads CASSPPQGTTEAFF. CDR3 in DNA: TGTGCCAGCTCACCACCGCAGGGAACCACTGAAGCTTTCTTT.

In regard to this clonotype: Given a much more abundant clone one base away, this may be a read error. This sequence joins TRBV5-6 and TRBJ1-2; no reliable D call. The germline V gene has CDR1 SGHDT and CDR2 YYEEEE. The length of the CDR3 is 16 residues. In nucleotides, the CDR3 is TGTGCCAGCAGCTTGGGACGGATCTATGTTAACTATAGCTACACCTTC. Translation gives CASSLGRIYVNYSYTF.

This chain uses TRBV7-9 with TRBJ2-7, with 10 nucleotides matching TRBD2. V gave up 5 bases and J gave up 4 bases; unmatched junction bases: 5. Germline V CDR1 and CDR2: SEHNR, FQNEAQ (reference sequence). This CDR3 is built from 14 residues. CDR3: CASSPPGLAYEQYF. CDR3 in DNA: TGTGCCAGCAGCCCACCGGGACTAGCGTACGAGCAGTACTTC.

In its sample, this clonotype was seen a few times. This rearrangement joins TRBV12-3 or TRBV12-4 to TRBJ2-5; 8 bases match TRBD2. The CDR3 is 15 residues long. J gave up 3 bases and V 2 bases, and 5 bases lay outside the gene matches. CDR3 DNA sequence: TGTGCCAGCAGTTTACGGGGGGGGGATAAAGAGACCCAGTACTTC. Translation: CASSLRGGDKETQYF.

The V and J genes are TRBV6-2 or TRBV6-3 and TRBJ2-7; D may be TRBD1 (5 bases). Germline assignment: CDR1 MNHEY and CDR2 SVGEGT. Trimming removed 1 base at V and 3 bases at J, with 10 bases between. This CDR3 spans 14 amino acids. This CDR3 is CASSYWTPNYEQYF. The CDR3 DNA reads TGTGCCAGCAGTTACTGGACACCAAACTACGAGCAGTACTTC.

This chain uses TRBV7-9 with TRBJ1-5; TRBD1 is a possible D gene (6 bases). Germline assignment: CDR1 SEHNR and CDR2 FQNEAQ (reference sequence). The CDR3 is 15 residues long. Trimming removed 1 base from V and 2 bases from J, with 9 bases in between. CDR3 sequence reads: CASSLGQEGNQPQHF. CDR3 DNA sequence: TGTGCCAGCAGCTTAGGACAGGAAGGCAATCAGCCCCAGCATTTT.

The rearrangement uses TRBV11-2 and TRBJ2-5; D not certain. This CDR3 spans 14 amino acids. The germline V and J ends were trimmed by 5 bases and 4 bases, with 14 bases remaining between them. The V gene's germline CDR1 is SGHAT and CDR2 FQNNGV. In DNA form, the CDR3 reads TGTGCCAGCAGCCCCTCCAGAGTCGCAGAGACCCAGTACTTC. It specifies CASSPSRVAETQYF.

There are a few counts of this clonotype. This chain uses TRBV18 with TRBJ2-7; 9 nucleotides line up with TRBD1. The CDR3 runs to 14 residues. Germline loops: CDR1 KGHSH, CDR2 LQKENI. With 6 bases clipped from V and 5 bases from J, the junction kept 8 bases outside the gene matches. In DNA, the CDR3 is TGTGCCAGCTCGGCAGGGGACAGGGCGGACGAGCAGTACTTC. Translating gives CASSAGDRADEQYF.

In this sample, this clonotype turned up once. The chain combines TRBV29-1 with TRBJ2-7; D may be TRBD1 or TRBD2 (5 bases each). The CDR3 contains 11 residues. Germline V gene lookup returns CDR1 SQVTM and CDR2 ANQGSEA. Trimming stripped 3 bases from V and 9 bases from J, with 12 bases between. CDR3 DNA: TGCAGCGTTGAGATGAGGGGACGGCAGTACTTC. Residues: CSVEMRGRQYF.

This clonotype was counted a few times. This sequence joins TRBV12-3 or TRBV12-4 and TRBJ1-1, with D uncertain. Trimming removed 3 bases from V and 11 bases from J, with 13 bases in between. This CDR3 region has 12 residues. As DNA, the CDR3 is TGTGCCAGCAGTTTCCCTTCTGGAAGGGCTTTCTTT. Translating gives CASSFPSGRAFF.

A few counts support this clonotype. A much larger clone lies a single base off, so this may be a read error. This chain links TRBV11-2 with TRBJ2-1; TRBD1 matches at 7 bases. Trimming removed 1 base from V and 5 bases from J; junction bases left unmatched: 5. The CDR3 is made up of 15 amino acids. Germline CDR1 is SGHAT and CDR2 is FQNNGV. The DNA for the CDR3 is TGTGCCAGCAGCTTAGGGGACAGAGGCCACAATGAGCAGTTCTTC. Protein sequence: CASSLGDRGHNEQFF.

The V gene is TRBV19, the J gene TRBJ2-5; 9 bases fit TRBD2. The J segment lost 3 bases and the V segment lost 6 bases, leaving 8 bases of the junction unmatched. This CDR3 comprises 15 residues. Looked up from germline, CDR1 is LNHDA and CDR2 is SQIVND (reference sequence). CDR3 amino acids: CASSNRLAGEETQYF. The CDR3 DNA follows: TGTGCCAGTAGCAACCGATTAGCGGGGGAAGAGACCCAGTACTTC.